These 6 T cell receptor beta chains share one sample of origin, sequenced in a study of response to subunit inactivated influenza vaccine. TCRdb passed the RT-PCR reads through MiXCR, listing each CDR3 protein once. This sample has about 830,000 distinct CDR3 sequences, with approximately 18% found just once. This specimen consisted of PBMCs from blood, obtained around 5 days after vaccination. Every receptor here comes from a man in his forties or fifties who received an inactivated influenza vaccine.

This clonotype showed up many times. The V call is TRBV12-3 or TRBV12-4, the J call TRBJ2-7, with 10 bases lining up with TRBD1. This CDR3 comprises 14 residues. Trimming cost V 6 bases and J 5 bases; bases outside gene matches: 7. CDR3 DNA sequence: TGTGCCAGCAGGGGGGACAGGGGATCCCACGAGCAGTACTTC. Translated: CASRGDRGSHEQYF.

Here the CDR3 reads CASSLQREEDTQYF. As DNA, the CDR3 is TGCGCCAGCAGCTTGCAGCGGGAGGAAGATACGCAGTATTTT. The chain links TRBV5-1 to TRBJ2-3; 9 bases fit TRBD2. Germline loops: CDR1 SGHRS, CDR2 YFSETQ. The J segment lost 5 bases and the V segment lost 1 base, leaving 2 bases of the junction unmatched. CDR3 length: 14 residues.

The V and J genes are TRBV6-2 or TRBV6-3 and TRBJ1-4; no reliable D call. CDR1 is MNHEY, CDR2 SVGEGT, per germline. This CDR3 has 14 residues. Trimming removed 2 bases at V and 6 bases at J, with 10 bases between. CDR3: CASSYDPLDEKLFF. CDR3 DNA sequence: TGTGCCAGCAGTTACGATCCTCTTGATGAAAAACTGTTTTTT.

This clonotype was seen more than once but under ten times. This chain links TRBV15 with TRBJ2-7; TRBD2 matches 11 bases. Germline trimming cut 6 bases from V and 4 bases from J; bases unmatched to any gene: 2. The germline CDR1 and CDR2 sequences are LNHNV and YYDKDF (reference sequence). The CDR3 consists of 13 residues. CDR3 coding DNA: TGTGCCACCAGGGGACTAGCGGATTACGAGCAGTACTTC. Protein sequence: CATRGLADYEQYF.

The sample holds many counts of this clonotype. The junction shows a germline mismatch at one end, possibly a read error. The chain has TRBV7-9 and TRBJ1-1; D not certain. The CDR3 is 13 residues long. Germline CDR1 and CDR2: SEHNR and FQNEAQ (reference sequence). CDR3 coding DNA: TGCGCCAGCAGCTTGGCAGGGAACACTGAAGCTTTCTTT. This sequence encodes CASSLAGNTEAFF.

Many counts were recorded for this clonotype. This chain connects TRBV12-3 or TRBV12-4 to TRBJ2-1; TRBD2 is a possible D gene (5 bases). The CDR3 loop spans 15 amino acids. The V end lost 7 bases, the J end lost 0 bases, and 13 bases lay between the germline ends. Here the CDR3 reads CASNAPGSSYNEQFF. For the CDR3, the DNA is TGTGCCAGCAATGCCCCTGGGAGCTCCTACAATGAGCAGTTCTTC.